This is a list of T cell receptor beta chains from one sample in a study of cytomegalovirus exposure and HLA in healthy donors. Generated by immunoSEQ multiplex PCR, the TCRdb table keeps only in-frame clones and is missing some. The sample consists of more than 80,000 clones, around four fifths of them appearing once. Sequenced: PBMCs. The receptors were sampled from a woman in her 40s in good health and CMV-seropositive. CDR3s include the opening cysteine and the closing phenylalanine or tryptophan. The D gene is left open where the match is weak. Only part of the rows carry a size: once, few, many, or a class if the clone is expanded.

size: .; J: TRBJ1-5; D: TRBD1; V: TRBV6-6; DNA: TGTGCCAGCAGCACAGGGGGTGTTCAGCCCCAGCATTTT; CDR3: CASSTGGVQPQHF
size: .; J: TRBJ1-1; D: .; V: TRBV6-5; DNA: TGTGCCAGCAGTATTGGGGCCGAGAACACTGAAGCTTTCTTT; CDR3: CASSIGAENTEAFF
size: .; J: TRBJ2-2; D: .; V: TRBV6-4; DNA: TGTGCCAGCAGTGTTACTATGAACACCGGGGAGCTGTTTTTT; CDR3: CASSVTMNTGELFF
size: .; J: TRBJ1-1; D: .; V: TRBV6-5; DNA: TGTGCCAGCAGTTACTCCACAAACACTGAAGCTTTCTTT; CDR3: CASSYSTNTEAFF
size: .; J: TRBJ2-7; D: .; V: TRBV4-2; DNA: TGTGCCAGCAGCAAAGCCTCAGGGGCAAGCTCCTACGAGCAGTACTTC; CDR3: CASSKASGASSYEQYF
size: .; J: TRBJ1-1; D: .; V: TRBV6-1; DNA: TGTGCCAGCATTCAAGCCCGGGGGAACACTGAAGCTTTCTTT; CDR3: CASIQARGNTEAFF
size: .; J: TRBJ2-2; D: .; V: TRBV10-3; DNA: TGTGCCATCAGTGAGACAGGGACCAACACCGGGGAGCTGTTTTTT; CDR3: CAISETGTNTGELFF
size: .; J: TRBJ2-1; D: .; V: TRBV6-1; DNA: TGTGCCAGCAGTGATCGGGGGAGCTCCTACAATGAGCAGTTCTTC; CDR3: CASSDRGSSYNEQFF
size: .; J: TRBJ2-1; D: TRBD2; V: TRBV5-4; DNA: TGTGCCAGCAGCGCCGGACTAGCGGGGACGGCTCGGGAGCAGTTCTTC; CDR3: CASSAGLAGTAREQFF
size: .; J: TRBJ1-4; D: TRBD1; V: TRBV28; DNA: TGTGCCAGCAGTTTATTAGTCAGGGGGCGTTATTTTGAAAAACTGTTTTTT; CDR3: CASSLLVRGRYFEKLFF
size: few; J: TRBJ1-2; D: .; V: TRBV2; DNA: TGTGCCAGCAGTGATACTACCTATGGCTACACCTTC; CDR3: CASSDTTYGYTF
size: few; J: TRBJ2-7; D: .; V: TRBV18; DNA: TGTGCCAGCTCTGCCGGGATCTACGAGCAGTACTTC; CDR3: CASSAGIYEQYF
size: .; J: TRBJ1-1; D: .; V: TRBV11-2; DNA: TGTGCCAGCAGCCCCCGTCGGGGGGCGAGGACTGAAGCTTTCTTT; CDR3: CASSPRRGARTEAFF
size: .; J: TRBJ2-5; D: TRBD1; V: TRBV15; DNA: TGTGCCACCAGAGGAGACAGGGCCAAAGAGACCCAGTACTTC; CDR3: CATRGDRAKETQYF
size: .; J: TRBJ2-7; D: .; V: TRBV5-1; DNA: TGCGCCAGCAGACCCACGGACTATTCCTCGCAGTACTTC; CDR3: CASRPTDYSSQYF
size: .; J: TRBJ2-5; D: .; V: TRBV29-1; DNA: TGCAGCGTTGAAGCCCCCCGGGGTGTAGAGACCCAGTACTTC; CDR3: CSVEAPRGVETQYF
size: .; J: TRBJ2-6; D: .; V: TRBV11-3; DNA: TGTGCCAGCAGCTTAAGCTCGGGTTCTGGGGCCAACGTCCTGACTTTC; CDR3: CASSLSSGSGANVLTF
size: .; J: TRBJ1-2; D: .; V: TRBV27; DNA: TGTGCCAGCGGAATACTCCCCGGGATCCATGGCTACACCTTC; CDR3: CASGILPGIHGYTF
size: few; J: TRBJ2-5; D: .; V: TRBV29-1; DNA: TGCAGCGTTAAAGGGCAGGGAGGCGAGACCCAGTACTTC; CDR3: CSVKGQGGETQYF
size: .; J: TRBJ2-2; D: .; V: TRBV6-1; DNA: TGTGCCAGCCTTCGAGGGGGGGCGCGAACCGGGGAGCTGTTTTTT; CDR3: CASLRGGARTGELFF
size: .; J: TRBJ2-5; D: .; V: TRBV28; DNA: TGTGCCAGCACCCCGGGAACAACCCGTAAGCAGTACTTC; CDR3: CASTPGTTRKQYF
size: .; J: TRBJ1-5; D: .; V: TRBV18; DNA: TGTGCCAGCTCACCATCAGGGAATCCCAATCAGCCCCAGCATTTT; CDR3: CASSPSGNPNQPQHF
size: .; J: TRBJ2-3; D: TRBD2; V: TRBV29-1; DNA: TGCAGCGTTACCGGGACTAGCGGGGCAGATACGCAGTATTTT; CDR3: CSVTGTSGADTQYF
size: .; J: TRBJ1-6; D: TRBD1; V: TRBV25-1; DNA: TGTGCCAGCACCGTCGGGACAGGAAACTCACCCCTCCACTTT; CDR3: CASTVGTGNSPLHF
size: .; J: TRBJ2-7; D: TRBD2; V: TRBV5-1; DNA: TGCGCCAGCAGCTGGCGGGAGGGACTCTACGAGCAGTACTTC; CDR3: CASSWREGLYEQYF
size: .; J: TRBJ2-5; D: TRBD1; V: TRBV7-2; DNA: TGTGCCAGCAGCTTAGCGACAGGGGTCGAGACCCAGTACTTC; CDR3: CASSLATGVETQYF
size: .; J: TRBJ2-2; D: .; V: TRBV7-9; DNA: TGTGCCAGCAGCTTATCGCAGTACACCGGGGAGCTGTTTTTT; CDR3: CASSLSQYTGELFF
size: .; J: TRBJ2-3; D: .; V: TRBV19; DNA: TGTGCCTCTAGGGGCGGGGCCACAGATACGCAGTATTTT; CDR3: CASRGGATDTQYF
size: few; J: TRBJ2-1; D: .; V: TRBV5-4; DNA: TGTGCCAGCAGCTTGGACCACACTACCTACAATGAGCAGTTCTTC; CDR3: CASSLDHTTYNEQFF
size: few; J: TRBJ1-5; D: .; V: TRBV27; DNA: TGTGCCAGCAGTTCAGGGGATCAGCCCCAGCATTTT; CDR3: CASSSGDQPQHF
size: .; J: TRBJ1-2; D: .; V: TRBV7-3; DNA: TGTGCCAGCAGCTTAACGCTCGGGGGGCAAGGCTACACCTTC; CDR3: CASSLTLGGQGYTF
size: .; J: TRBJ2-6; D: .; V: TRBV5-1; DNA: TGCGCCAGCAGCTTGGACGGCTCTGGGGCCAACGTCCTGACTTTC; CDR3: CASSLDGSGANVLTF
size: .; J: TRBJ2-5; D: TRBD1; V: TRBV9; DNA: TGTGCCAGCAGCGTCGACACAGGGGATAGTGAGACCCAGTACTTC; CDR3: CASSVDTGDSETQYF
size: .; J: TRBJ1-5; D: .; V: TRBV6-1; DNA: TGTGCCAGCAGTGAAGACAGCGGGGTTCAGCCCCAGCATTTT; CDR3: CASSEDSGVQPQHF
size: .; J: TRBJ1-1; D: TRBD1; V: TRBV5-1; DNA: TGCGCCAGCAGCTTCGACAGGGCTAGATTCGCCGGTGAAGCTTTCTTT; CDR3: CASSFDRARFAGEAFF
size: .; J: TRBJ2-7; D: TRBD1; V: TRBV5-1; DNA: TGCGCCAGCAGCTTGGGACAGGGTTCGGGCTCCTACGAGCAGTACTTC; CDR3: CASSLGQGSGSYEQYF
size: .; J: TRBJ2-3; D: TRBD2; V: TRBV5-4; DNA: TGTGCCAGCAGTCGACTAGCGGGGGAATTGGATACGCAGTATTTT; CDR3: CASSRLAGELDTQYF
size: .; J: TRBJ2-3; D: TRBD2; V: TRBV6-1; DNA: TGTGCCAGCAGAGAACCGGGACTAGCGGGATCGGGGGGCACAGATACGCAGTATTTT; CDR3: CASREPGLAGSGGTDTQYF
size: .; J: TRBJ1-4; D: .; V: TRBV5-1; DNA: TGCGCCAGCAGGATGGGCCCCCTCGGAGAAAAACTGTTTTTT; CDR3: CASRMGPLGEKLFF
size: .; J: TRBJ2-7; D: .; V: TRBV11-2; DNA: TGTGCCAGCAGCTTAGAAGGGGCCCGGACCTTTACCTACGAGCAGTACTTC; CDR3: CASSLEGARTFTYEQYF
size: few; J: TRBJ2-5; D: TRBD1; V: TRBV6-5; DNA: TGTGCCAGCAGTTACGGCGGACAGGGTCGGTTGGAGACCCAGTACTTC; CDR3: CASSYGGQGRLETQYF
size: few; J: TRBJ2-7; D: .; V: TRBV6-1; DNA: TGTGCCAGCAGTGAAGTTTGGGGCGGAGAGCAGTACTTC; CDR3: CASSEVWGGEQYF
size: .; J: TRBJ2-2; D: .; V: TRBV10-3; DNA: TGTGCCATCAGTGAGTCGCCCAGAACGAACACCGGGGAGCTGTTTTTT; CDR3: CAISESPRTNTGELFF
size: .; J: TRBJ1-5; D: TRBD1; V: TRBV18; DNA: TGTGCCAGCTCCCCCGGGACAGAGAGCAATCAGCCCCAGCATTTT; CDR3: CASSPGTESNQPQHF
size: .; J: TRBJ2-3; D: TRBD2; V: TRBV18; DNA: TGTGCCAGCTCTATGAGAGCGGGAGGCACAGATACGCAGTATTTT; CDR3: CASSMRAGGTDTQYF